This record covers a single T cell receptor (beta chain). One end of the junction fails to match germline, which may point to a read error. Sequencing targeted TCR beta in T cells from blood (CD8+ and CD4+). The entry originates in a study of CD8 T cells in Susac syndrome. RNA in amounts of 0.5 to 1 ug was reverse transcribed with random hexamers. TCRdb used MiXCR to reprocess the immunoSEQ multiplex PCR reads, holding one entry per CDR3 protein. This sample has 350,000 to 550,000 distinct CDR3 sequences, with 85% to 90% found just once. The CDR3 extends over 13 amino acids. Germline assignment: CDR1 MGHRA and CDR2 YSYEKL.

The receptor was isolated from a human donor with multiple sclerosis. The chain joins TRBV4-1 to TRBJ1-2; D remains ambiguous. What was sequenced was CD8+ T cells from PBMCs. The CDR3 is CATSRVGPGGYTF. CDR3 bases: TGCGCCACCAGCCGAGTAGGCCCCGGTGGCTACACCTTC.